This passage covers 20 T cell receptor beta chains from one sample sequenced in a study of CD8 T cells in Susac syndrome. RNA in amounts of roughly 0.45 to 1 ug was reverse transcribed with random hexamers. MiXCR was run by TCRdb on the immunoSEQ multiplex PCR reads, yielding one entry per CDR3 protein. The top ten clones hold approximately 0.25% of a sample with roughly 140,000 distinct CDR3 sequences, around 94% of them seen once. Material: CD8+ T cells from PBMCs. The receptor set was obtained from a human donor in good health.

V is TRBV6-2 or TRBV6-3 and J is TRBJ2-7; 15 bases line up with TRBD2. The CDR3 runs 17 residues. Germline values: CDR1 MNHEY, CDR2 SVGEGT. V dropped 2 bases and J dropped 6; count of bases not matched to a gene: 8. CDR3 region: CASSYHSPGLAGGEQYF. In DNA, the CDR3 is TGTGCCAGCAGTTACCATTCCCCGGGACTAGCGGGAGGCGAGCAGTACTTC.

The chain carries TRBV27 and TRBJ2-7; TRBD1 matches at 10 bases. This CDR3 is 15 amino acids long. Germline V gene data show CDR1 as MNHEY and CDR2 as SMNVEV (reference sequence). J was trimmed by 7 bases and V by 4 bases; bases with no gene match: 10. CDR3 coding DNA: TGTGCCAGCAGTTACACCGGGACAGGGGCGCGGGAGCAGTACTTC. Translation: CASSYTGTGAREQYF.

V is TRBV3-1 and J is TRBJ1-1, with D perhaps matching TRBD1 (5 bases). CDR1 is LGHDT, CDR2 YNNKEL, per germline (reference sequence). The V end was cut by 5 bases, the J end by 4 bases, with 20 bases between. The CDR3 spans 16 residues. CDR3 DNA: TGTGCCAGCAGCGACTCTCAGGGTCCTATCATCACTGAAGCTTTCTTT. Its protein product is CASSDSQGPIITEAFF.

This sequence joins TRBV27 and TRBJ2-1; 10 nucleotides align to TRBD2. The CDR3 loop spans 16 amino acids. From germline, CDR1 is MNHEY and CDR2 SMNVEV (reference sequence). Trimming took 4 bases from V and 2 from J; bases not matched to a gene: 5. In DNA form, the CDR3 reads TGTGCCAGCAGTTCCGGGAGCGGGAGGGCCTACAATGAGCAGTTCTTC. Its protein product is CASSSGSGRAYNEQFF.

The chain joins TRBV29-1 to TRBJ2-1; 9 bases map to TRBD2. Germline CDR1 SQVTM, CDR2 ANQGSEA. J was trimmed by 7 bases and V by 6 bases; bases with no gene match: 7. The length of the CDR3 is 13 residues. The CDR3 here is CSVNSGSANEQFF. The CDR3 nucleotides are TGCAGCGTCAATAGCGGGAGCGCGAATGAGCAGTTCTTC.

This rearrangement joins TRBV4-2 to TRBJ2-1; 12 bases align to TRBD2. The CDR3 length is 16 residues. V lost 0 bases to trimming and J lost 9 bases; unmatched junction nucleotides: 6. Germline CDR1 reads LGHNA; CDR2 reads YNFKEQ. The CDR3 spells CASSQDSRLAGVEQFF. The CDR3 coding sequence is TGTGCCAGCAGCCAAGATTCGAGACTAGCGGGAGTTGAGCAGTTCTTC.

J is TRBJ2-1 and V is TRBV7-2; tentative D call: TRBD2 (6 bases). V was trimmed by 2 bases and J by 6 bases, leaving 20 bases between them. This CDR3 has 17 residues. CDR1 and CDR2 from the germline V gene are SGHTA and FQGNSA. The chain's CDR3 is CASSLRSGPPVGNEQFF. The CDR3 nucleotides are TGTGCCAGCAGCTTACGAAGCGGGCCGCCAGTCGGCAATGAGCAGTTCTTC.

The V and J genes are TRBV29-1 and TRBJ1-5; D is ambiguous. The CDR3 extends over 13 amino acids. Trimming took 5 bases from V and 4 from J, leaving 12 bases between them. Germline V gene data show CDR1 as SQVTM and CDR2 as ANQGSEA. The CDR3 reads CSVPGRGNQPQHF. CDR3 in DNA: TGCAGCGTTCCCGGACGGGGTAATCAGCCCCAGCATTTT.

The rearrangement joins TRBV20-1 to TRBJ2-7, with TRBD2 identical over 8 bases. The CDR3 extends over 14 amino acids. With V trimmed by 3 bases and J by 2 bases, 6 bases remained unmatched. Looked up from germline, CDR1 is DFQATT and CDR2 is SNEGSKA (reference sequence). The CDR3 is CSARLTSVTYEQYF. The CDR3 DNA reads TGCAGTGCTAGGTTGACTAGCGTTACCTACGAGCAGTACTTC.

CDR3 in amino acids: CASRQTSGGFGDEQFF. The CDR3 nucleotides read TGTGCCAGCAGGCAGACTAGCGGGGGCTTTGGGGATGAGCAGTTCTTC. V gene TRBV6-1 combines with J gene TRBJ2-1, with 12 nucleotides matching TRBD2. Germline CDR1 MNHNS, CDR2 SASEGT. This CDR3 comprises 16 residues. V trimming: 6 bases; J trimming: 8 bases; junction bases outside the gene matches: 11.

This chain links TRBV3-1 with TRBJ2-5; D is unresolved. The CDR3 extends over 18 amino acids. From germline, CDR1 is LGHDT and CDR2 YNNKEL (reference sequence). V lost 5 bases, J lost 1 base, and 23 bases lay in between. CDR3 bases: TGTGCCAGCAGCAACCAAACTCGGCTAACACCTACCCAAGAGACCCAGTACTTC. Protein: CASSNQTRLTPTQETQYF.

This clonotype was observed a single time. The chain couples TRBV13 to TRBJ1-5; 7 bases agree with TRBD1. Germline V lookup: CDR1 PRHDT, CDR2 FYEKMQ (reference sequence). Trimming removed 5 bases from V and 5 bases from J; junction bases left unmatched: 3. The CDR3 sequence is 13 residues long. CDR3 bases: TGTGCCAGCAGCCCCGGGACAGATCAGCCCCAGCATTTT. Amino acid sequence: CASSPGTDQPQHF.

The CDR3 region is CSVGGTHYGYTF. The CDR3 bases are TGCAGCGTTGGGGGGACGCACTATGGCTACACCTTC. V is TRBV29-1 and J is TRBJ1-2; perhaps TRBD1 as D (5 bases). The germline V gene encodes CDR1 SQVTM and CDR2 ANQGSEA. There are 12 residues in the CDR3. The ends were cut back, 4 bases at V and 3 bases at J, with 9 bases in the middle.

This rearrangement joins TRBV7-9 to TRBJ1-2; D is unresolved. CDR1 and CDR2 from the germline V gene are SEHNR and FQNEAQ (reference sequence). V was trimmed by 4 bases and J by 2 bases, leaving 8 bases between them. The CDR3 is made up of 13 amino acids. Here the CDR3 DNA reads TGTGCCAGCAGCTCGTGGCAGAACTATGGCTACACCTTC. Its protein is CASSSWQNYGYTF.

The chain recombines TRBV4-3 with TRBJ1-2, with a tentative D call TRBD1 (6 bases). The V gene's germline CDR1 is LGHNA and CDR2 YSLEER. V gave up 0 bases and J gave up 4 bases, with 15 bases separating them. This CDR3 comprises 16 residues. The CDR3 DNA is TGCGCCAGCAGCCAAGACGCCGGACAGCTTTCCTATGGCTACACCTTC. Translation gives CASSQDAGQLSYGYTF.

A single count supports this clonotype. The V and J genes are TRBV6-2 or TRBV6-3 and TRBJ1-2; the D is unclear. Trimming pared 8 bases from V and 4 bases from J, leaving 11 bases between. The CDR3 consists of 12 residues. CDR1 is MNHEY and CDR2 is SVGEGT in the germline V gene. CDR3 DNA: TGTGCCAGCGGAGAGGAACCCTATGGCTACACCTTC. Protein: CASGEEPYGYTF.

In this sample, this clonotype turned up once. The gene calls are TRBV7-2 and TRBJ2-1; D not certain. Per the germline V gene, CDR1 is SGHTA and CDR2 is FQGNSA. Between the trimmed V and J ends, which lost 1 base and 9 bases, there was a span of 10 bases. The CDR3 has 13 residues. The CDR3 region is CASSLDHGSEQFF. The DNA for the CDR3 is TGTGCCAGCAGCTTAGACCATGGAAGTGAGCAGTTCTTC.

The genes are TRBV15 and TRBJ1-1; 9 positions agree with TRBD1. The V segment lost 1 base and the J segment 8 bases; nucleotides outside the gene matches: 5. Germline V gene data show CDR1 as LNHNV and CDR2 as YYDKDF (reference sequence). The CDR3 is made up of 14 amino acids. This CDR3 reads CATSRVAGTGEAFF. DNA for the CDR3: TGTGCCACCAGCAGAGTTGCGGGGACAGGGGAAGCTTTCTTT.

The gene calls are TRBV30 and TRBJ2-2; perhaps TRBD2 as D (5 bases). V gave up 3 bases and J gave up 7 bases, with 18 bases separating them. CDR1 and CDR2 from the germline V gene are GTSNPN and SVGIG (reference sequence). CDR3 length: 15 amino acids. DNA for the CDR3: TGTGCCTGGAGGGGCCCGGGGAGTGAGATCGGGGAGCTGTTTTTT. It specifies CAWRGPGSEIGELFF. The full variable domain, with the rest looked up from reference TRBV30 and TRBJ2-2, is SQTIHQWPATLVQPVGSPLSLECTVEGTSNPNLYWYRQAAGRGLQLLFYSVGIGQISSEVPQNLSASRPQDRQFILSSKKLLLSDSGFYLCAWRGPGSEIGELFFGEGSRLTVL.

V gene TRBV29-1 combines with J gene TRBJ2-1, with D tentatively TRBD2 (6 bases). The V end was cut by 4 bases, the J end by 5 bases, with 15 bases between. Per the germline V gene, CDR1 is SQVTM and CDR2 is ANQGSEA. The CDR3 consists of 14 residues. Here the CDR3 reads CSVVDGSLDNEQFF. The CDR3 coding sequence is TGCAGCGTTGTAGACGGGAGCCTTGACAATGAGCAGTTCTTC.